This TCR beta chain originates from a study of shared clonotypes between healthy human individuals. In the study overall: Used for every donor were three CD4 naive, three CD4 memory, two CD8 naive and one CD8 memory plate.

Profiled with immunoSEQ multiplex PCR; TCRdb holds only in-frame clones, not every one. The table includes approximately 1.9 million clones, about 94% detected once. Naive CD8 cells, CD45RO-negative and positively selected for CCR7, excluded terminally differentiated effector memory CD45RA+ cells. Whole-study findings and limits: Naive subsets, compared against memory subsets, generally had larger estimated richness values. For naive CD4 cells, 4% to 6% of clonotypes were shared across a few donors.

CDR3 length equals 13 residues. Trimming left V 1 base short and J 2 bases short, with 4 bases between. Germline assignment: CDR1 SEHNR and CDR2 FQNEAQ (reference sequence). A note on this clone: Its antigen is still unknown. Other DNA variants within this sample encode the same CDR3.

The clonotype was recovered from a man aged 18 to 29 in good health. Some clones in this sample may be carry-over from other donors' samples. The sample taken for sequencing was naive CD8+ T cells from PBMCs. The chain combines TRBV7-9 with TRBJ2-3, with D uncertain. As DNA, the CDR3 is TGTGCCAGCAGCTTAGATCCCACAGATACGCAGTATTTT. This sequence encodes CASSLDPTDTQYF.